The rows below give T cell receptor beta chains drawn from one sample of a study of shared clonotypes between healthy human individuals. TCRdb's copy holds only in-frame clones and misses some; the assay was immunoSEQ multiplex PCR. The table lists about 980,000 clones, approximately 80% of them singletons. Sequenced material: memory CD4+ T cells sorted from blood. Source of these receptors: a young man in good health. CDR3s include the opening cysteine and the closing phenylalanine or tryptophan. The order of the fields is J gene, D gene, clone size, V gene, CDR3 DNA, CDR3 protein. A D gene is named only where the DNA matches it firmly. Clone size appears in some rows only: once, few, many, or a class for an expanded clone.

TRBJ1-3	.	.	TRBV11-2	TGTGCCAGCAGCTTAACTGGGGGGCGATCTGGAAACACCATATATTTT	CASSLTGGRSGNTIYF
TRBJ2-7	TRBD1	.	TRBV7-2	TGTGCCAGCAGCCCGGGGACAGGGCAGTACTTC	CASSPGTGQYF
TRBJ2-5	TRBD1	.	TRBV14	TGTGCCAGCAGCCAAATACAGGGGTTAAAGCGAGAGACCCAGTACTTC	CASSQIQGLKRETQYF
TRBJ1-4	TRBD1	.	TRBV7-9	TGTGCCAGCAGCTCACAGGGGGCCCTTAATGAAAAACTGTTTTTT	CASSSQGALNEKLFF
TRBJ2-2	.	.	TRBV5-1	TGCGCCAGCAGCTCAACAGGGAGTATCACCGGGGAGCTGTTTTTT	CASSSTGSITGELFF
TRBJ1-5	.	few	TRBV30	TGTGCCTGGAGTATGACAAGGCTGGATCAGCCCCAGCATTTT	CAWSMTRLDQPQHF
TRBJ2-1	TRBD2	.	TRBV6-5	TGTGCCAGCAGTCTACTAGCGGGGGCAATCAATGAGCAGTTCTTC	CASSLLAGAINEQFF
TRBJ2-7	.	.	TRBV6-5	TGTGCCAGCAGTGGCGGTAGCTCCTACGAGCAGTACTTC	CASSGGSSYEQYF
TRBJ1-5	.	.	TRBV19	TGTGCCAGTAGTATGGGGGGAAATCAGCCCCAGCATTTT	CASSMGGNQPQHF
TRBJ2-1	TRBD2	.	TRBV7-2	TGTGCCAGCAAATATAGCGGGAGTCGGAATGAGCAGTTCTTC	CASKYSGSRNEQFF
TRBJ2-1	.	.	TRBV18	TGTGCCAGCTCACCACCAAGCGTTGATGAGCAGTTCTTC	CASSPPSVDEQFF
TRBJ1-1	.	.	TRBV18	TGTGCCAGCTCACCAGAGATCGTGGCTGGGTTGAACACTGAAGCTTTCTTT	CASSPEIVAGLNTEAFF
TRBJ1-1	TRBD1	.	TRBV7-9	TGTGCCAGCAGCCCCCGACAGGGACTGAACACTGAAGCTTTCTTT	CASSPRQGLNTEAFF
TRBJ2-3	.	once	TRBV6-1	TGTGCCAGCGGGCGGTTGTACACAGATACGCAGTATTTT	CASGRLYTDTQYF
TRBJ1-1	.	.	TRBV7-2	TGTGCCAGCAGCCCCCAAAGTGAAGGGCGCAGGGCTTTCTTT	CASSPQSEGRRAFF